These T cell receptor beta chains were read from a single sample in a study of metastatic and nonmetastatic thyroid tumors. MiXCR was used by TCRdb to re-call the PCR reads. The sample yields 49,000 or so clones, around a quarter seen once. Sequencing was performed on blood. These receptors were obtained from a male donor with papillary thyroid cancer or a benign thyroid nodule (not recorded which). Some clones in this sample may be carry-over from other donors' samples. The CDR3 runs from the conserved cysteine through the conserved F or W. The D gene is left open where the match is weak. Rows may omit the clone size; those that give it use once, few, many or a size class.

size,D,J,V,CDR3,DNA
many,TRBD2,TRBJ2-3,TRBV12-3/TRBV12-4,CASTQRGTSGSSDTQYF,TGTGCCAGCACCCAAAGAGGGACTAGCGGGAGTTCAGATACGCAGTATTTT
-,-,TRBJ2-7,TRBV3-1,CASSQDRIYEQYF,TGTGCCAGCAGCCAAGATCGCATCTACGAGCAGTACTTC
many,-,TRBJ1-2,TRBV6-1,CASRTGLTNYGYTF,TGTGCCAGCAGGACAGGTCTCACTAACTATGGCTACACCTTC
-,TRBD1,TRBJ2-6,TRBV11-2,CASSLTGVSGANVLTF,TGTGCCAGCAGCTTAACAGGGGTCTCTGGGGCCAACGTCCTGACTTTC
-,-,TRBJ2-3,TRBV11-1,CASSNWDSTDTQYF,TGTGCCAGCAGTAACTGGGACAGCACAGATACGCAGTATTTT
-,-,TRBJ2-2,TRBV5-1,CASSLVGLERTGELFF,TGCGCCAGCAGCTTGGTAGGGCTTGAGAGGACCGGGGAGCTGTTTTTT
few,-,TRBJ2-7,TRBV6-1,CASQGGGEDEQYF,TGTGCCAGCCAAGGGGGGGGCGAGGACGAGCAGTACTTC
many,-,TRBJ2-3,TRBV4-2,CASSQQGRGTDTQYF,TGTGCCAGCAGCCAGCAGGGACGAGGCACAGATACGCAGTATTTT
-,TRBD2,TRBJ2-1,TRBV11-1,CASSFTSGTSRNEQFF,TGTGCCAGCAGCTTTACTTCCGGGACTAGTCGTAATGAGCAGTTCTTC
many,-,TRBJ1-1,TRBV7-2,CASSITGTRTEAFF,TGTGCCAGCAGCATCACCGGGACTCGGACTGAAGCTTTCTTT
-,-,TRBJ1-1,TRBV11-2,CASSLVTGKNTEAFF,TGTGCCAGCAGCTTAGTTACAGGGAAGAACACTGAAGCTTTCTTT
many,-,TRBJ2-5,TRBV5-1,CASSRQETQYF,TGCGCCAGCAGCCGCCAAGAGACCCAGTACTTC
-,-,TRBJ2-2,TRBV19,CASSWGARDGELFF,TGTGCCAGTAGTTGGGGGGCTAGGGACGGGGAGCTGTTTTTT
-,-,TRBJ2-2,TRBV6-1,CASSSGLSNTGELFF,TGTGCCAGCAGTTCCGGGCTTTCGAACACCGGGGAGCTGTTTTTT
-,-,TRBJ2-1,TRBV3-1,CASSLRHGDNEQFF,TGTGCCAGCAGCCTAAGGCATGGGGACAATGAGCAGTTCTTC
many,TRBD1,TRBJ2-5,TRBV10-3,CAISDGTGGETQYF,TGTGCCATCAGTGACGGGACAGGGGGCGAGACCCAGTACTTC
many,-,TRBJ2-1,TRBV27,CASSTSLGSYEQFF,TGTGCCAGCAGTACGAGCCTTGGTTCGTATGAGCAGTTCTTC
many,-,TRBJ2-5,TRBV5-6,CASSDRRPQETQYF,TGTGCCAGCAGCGACAGGCGACCCCAAGAGACCCAGTACTTC
many,TRBD2,TRBJ2-7,TRBV5-1,CASGWTAGGIEQYF,TGCGCCAGCGGCTGGACGGCCGGGGGGATCGAGCAGTACTTC
many,-,TRBJ2-7,TRBV16,CASSPSRTAEQYF,TGTGCCAGCAGCCCGTCTAGGACAGCCGAGCAGTACTTC
many,-,TRBJ2-7,TRBV2,CASSERGYEQYF,TGTGCCAGCAGTGAACGGGGCTACGAGCAGTACTTC
many,-,TRBJ2-7,TRBV20-1,CSAPPRPGISEQYF,TGCAGTGCTCCCCCCCGCCCGGGAATAAGCGAGCAGTACTTC
few,-,TRBJ1-5,TRBV12-3/TRBV12-4,CASTGDGGRPQHF,TGTGCCAGCACCGGGGACGGTGGTCGGCCCCAGCATTTT
many,-,TRBJ2-3,TRBV7-9,CASTHVLSDTQYF,TGTGCCAGCACCCATGTCTTATCAGATACGCAGTATTTT
many,-,TRBJ2-5,TRBV10-1,CASIFRSRETQYF,TGCGCCAGCATATTTAGGTCACGGGAGACCCAGTACTTC
many,-,TRBJ1-3,TRBV4-1,CASSQGQNSGNTIYF,TGCGCCAGCAGCCAAGGACAGAACTCTGGAAACACCATATATTTT
few,-,TRBJ1-2,TRBV12-5,CASGTPRGTCYGYTF,TGTGCTAGTGGCACCCCCCGTGGGACATGCTATGGCTACACCTTC
few,TRBD1,TRBJ1-2,TRBV2,CASSVRQGRYGYTF,TGTGCCAGCAGCGTTCGACAGGGGCGGTATGGCTACACCTTC
few,-,TRBJ2-2,TRBV12-3/TRBV12-4,CASTLGGNTVELFF,TGTGCCAGCACCTTAGGAGGCAACACCGTGGAGCTGTTTTTT
-,-,TRBJ2-7,TRBV19,CASSIALSATYEQYF,TGTGCTAGTAGTATAGCTCTATCGGCAACCTACGAGCAGTACTTC
once,-,TRBJ2-2,TRBV5-1,CASSLAAGGELFF,TGCGCCAGCAGCTTGGCGGCAGGCGGGGAGCTGTTTTTT
many,-,TRBJ2-1,TRBV25-1,CATGVAGQLNEQFF,TGTGCCACCGGGGTGGCGGGCCAGCTCAATGAGCAGTTCTTC
many,TRBD1,TRBJ1-6,TRBV5-1,CASSQTGFYSPLHF,TGCGCCAGCAGCCAGACAGGGTTTTATTCACCCCTCCACTTT
few,TRBD2,TRBJ2-1,TRBV20-1,CSLEGSSGDRRNEQFF,TGCAGTCTCGAGGGGTCTAGCGGGGATCGCCGAAATGAGCAGTTCTTC
-,-,TRBJ1-2,TRBV28,CASKVGVYGYTF,TGTGCCAGCAAGGTTGGCGTGTATGGCTACACCTTC
few,TRBD2,TRBJ2-2,TRBV19,CASSIGEGSGELFF,TGTGCCAGTAGTATAGGGGAGGGCTCCGGGGAGCTGTTTTTT
-,TRBD1,TRBJ1-2,TRBV7-6,CASSPQGQGLHGYTF,TGTGCCAGCAGCCCCCAGGGACAGGGGCTACACGGCTACACCTTC
-,-,TRBJ2-7,TRBV7-9,CASSSAGDFPGEQYF,TGTGCCAGCAGCTCAGCCGGAGACTTTCCGGGTGAGCAGTACTTC
few,-,TRBJ1-3,TRBV6-2/TRBV6-3,CASSGRSRGSGNTIYF,TGTGCCAGCAGCGGACGATCCCGGGGCTCTGGAAACACCATATATTTT
many,TRBD1,TRBJ1-6,TRBV12-3/TRBV12-4,CASSYQTGGQSPLHF,TGTGCCAGCAGTTATCAGACAGGGGGTCAGTCACCCCTCCACTTT
many,-,TRBJ2-3,TRBV4-1,CASSQVGPDTQYF,TGCGCCAGCAGCCAAGTGGGACCAGATACGCAGTATTTT
many,TRBD1,TRBJ1-5,TRBV5-6,CASSLGGTGGPFVNNQPQHF,TGTGCCAGCAGCTTGGGCGGTACAGGGGGCCCTTTCGTCAACAATCAGCCCCAGCATTTT
many,TRBD2,TRBJ2-1,TRBV10-3,CAIRGLVMNEQFF,TGTGCCATCAGGGGACTAGTTATGAATGAGCAGTTCTTC
medium-sized,TRBD1,TRBJ1-1,TRBV6-2/TRBV6-3,CASSHDREKIYTEAFF,TGTGCCAGCAGTCATGACAGGGAGAAAATTTACACTGAAGCTTTCTTT
many,-,TRBJ2-7,TRBV5-4,CASSWGPTAPQYF,TGTGCCAGCAGCTGGGGTCCGACGGCCCCGCAGTACTTC
-,-,TRBJ1-2,TRBV9,CASRTRGGGYTF,TGTGCCAGCAGAACCCGGGGTGGCGGCTACACCTTC
many,-,TRBJ2-1,TRBV4-1,CASSQDEGGSYNEQFF,TGCGCCAGCAGCCAAGATGAGGGGGGTTCCTACAATGAGCAGTTCTTC
-,TRBD2,TRBJ2-1,TRBV20-1,CSASLSGRAYNEQFF,TGCAGTGCTAGCCTCAGCGGGAGGGCCTACAATGAGCAGTTCTTC
many,TRBD1,TRBJ2-7,TRBV24-1,CATSDSTGGAYEQYF,TGTGCCACCAGTGATAGCACAGGGGGAGCTTACGAGCAGTACTTC
medium-sized,-,TRBJ2-7,TRBV27,CASSPSREKIYEQYF,TGTGCCAGCAGTCCGTCCAGGGAGAAGATCTACGAGCAGTACTTC
few,-,TRBJ1-5,TRBV6-1,CASRPRGGNQPQHF,TGTGCCAGCAGGCCCCGGGGTGGCAATCAGCCCCAGCATTTT
many,-,TRBJ1-2,TRBV29-1,CSVVRGTGLNYGYTF,TGCAGCGTCGTCCGGGGAACAGGCCTCAACTATGGCTACACCTTC
many,TRBD2,TRBJ2-1,TRBV2,CASSSGTSSYNEQFF,TGTGCCAGCAGTTCCGGGACTAGCTCCTACAATGAGCAGTTCTTC
many,TRBD1,TRBJ1-3,TRBV7-2,CASSRDRGDTIYF,TGTGCCAGCAGCCGGGACAGGGGGGACACCATATATTTT
many,-,TRBJ1-2,TRBV6-2/TRBV6-3,CASSYSRLGGYTF,TGTGCCAGCAGTTACTCAAGGTTAGGTGGCTACACCTTC
many,-,TRBJ2-1,TRBV6-1,CASRRVQARTQFF,TGTGCCAGCAGGAGGGTCCAAGCGCGGACGCAGTTCTTC
many,-,TRBJ1-2,TRBV28,CASRRIGFSGYTF,TGTGCCAGCAGGAGAATTGGGTTTTCTGGCTACACCTTC